This entry lists 16 T cell receptor beta chains sequenced from one sample in a study of radiotherapy plus CTLA-4 blockade in lung cancer (dated by TCRdb to between 2017 and 2018). Library prep was done by the immunoSEQ multiplex PCR assay. Entries here come from immuneACCESS through TCRdb and include only in-frame sequences with V and J called. Some clones fail to appear in such tables; in the studies checked, an unresolved V gene covers under half of the shortfall, and the cause of the remainder is unknown. The sample contains about 77,000 clones, over 65% of them found a single time. The leading ten clones occupy more than 7.5% of the sample. This material consisted of peripheral blood, taken from a patient treated with radiotherapy plus ipilimumab. These receptors were collected from a human donor with non-small cell lung cancer whose response to radiotherapy plus ipilimumab could not be evaluated.

The chain couples TRBV19 to TRBJ1-2, with a weak D call TRBD1 (6 bases). CDR3 size: 14 residues. Per germline, CDR1 LNHDA and CDR2 SQIVND (reference sequence). V lost 3 bases and J lost 6, with 14 bases in between. The CDR3 protein is CASSIRGGLDGYTF. In DNA form, the CDR3 reads TGTGCCAGTAGTATTCGGGGGGGGCTGGATGGCTACACCTTC.

The CDR3 sequence is CASSGRNEQFF. In nucleotides, the CDR3 is TGTGCCAGCTCAGGTAGAAATGAGCAGTTCTTC. The V and J genes are TRBV18 and TRBJ2-1; D remains unclear. The CDR3 is 11 residues long. V lost 5 bases to trimming and J lost 7 bases, with 6 bases between them. Germline V gene sequence: CDR1 KGHSH, CDR2 LQKENI.

The chain links TRBV13 to TRBJ2-1; D is possibly TRBD1 (6 bases). The CDR3 extends over 16 amino acids. V was cut by 0 bases and J by 4 bases, with 13 bases left in between. Per the germline V gene, CDR1 is PRHDT and CDR2 is FYEKMQ (reference sequence). CDR3 protein: CASSLGKGHLYNEQFF. The CDR3 DNA sequence: TGTGCCAGCAGCTTAGGGAAGGGACACCTTTACAATGAGCAGTTCTTC. The full variable domain, rest sourced from reference TRBV13 and TRBJ2-1, is AAGVIQSPRHLIKEKRETATLKCYPIPRHDTVYWYQQGPGQDPQFLISFYEKMQSDKGSIPDRFSAQQFSDYHSELNMSSLELGDSALYFCASSLGKGHLYNEQFFGPGTRLTVL.

This CDR3 is CAARDTGYYGYTF. DNA for the CDR3: TGTGCCGCGAGGGACACCGGCTACTATGGCTACACCTTC. This chain joins TRBV28 and TRBJ1-2; TRBD1 might be the D (6 bases). CDR3 length: 13 amino acids. Trimming took off 11 bases at V and 3 bases at J, with 16 bases between the two ends. Germline assignment: CDR1 MDHEN and CDR2 SYDVKM.

The CDR3 DNA reads as TGCGCCAGCAGCTTGGCCCCAGGGTCCTCTGGGGCCAACGTCCTGACTTTC. Translating gives CASSLAPGSSGANVLTF. The V and J genes are TRBV5-1 and TRBJ2-6; perhaps TRBD1 as D (5 bases). Deletions cut 0 bases from V and 0 bases from J, with 10 bases between. The CDR3 is 17 residues long. Germline V lookup: CDR1 SGHRS, CDR2 YFSETQ.

The chain has TRBV2 and TRBJ2-5; 12 nucleotides align to TRBD2. The CDR3 has 15 residues. V dropped 8 bases and J dropped 4; count of bases not matched to a gene: 8. Germline CDR1 SNHLY, CDR2 FYNNEI. The CDR3 DNA sequence: TGTGCCAGCGAGGCGCTAGCGGGGGGGCCAGAGACCCAGTACTTC. Its translation: CASEALAGGPETQYF.

The V call is TRBV5-4, the J call TRBJ2-5; TRBD1 matches at 9 bases. The CDR3 contains 17 residues. Trimming at V came to 2 bases and at J to 2 bases, leaving 10 bases not matched to a gene. Germline values: CDR1 SGHNT, CDR2 YYREEE (reference sequence). CDR3 sequence (DNA): TGTGCCAGCAGCTTAGCGGGACAGGGTTATGGGCAAGAGACCCAGTACTTC. It is translated as CASSLAGQGYGQETQYF.

The chain uses TRBV11-2 and TRBJ2-7; D perhaps matches TRBD1 (5 bases). V was clipped by 1 base and J by 4 bases, with 17 bases between them. This CDR3 has 16 residues. Looked up from germline, CDR1 is SGHAT and CDR2 is FQNNGV. Here the CDR3 DNA reads TGTGCCAGCAGCTTAGCGTCTTTGGCAGGGTTGTACGAGCAGTACTTC. Amino acid sequence: CASSLASLAGLYEQYF.

This sequence joins TRBV7-2 and TRBJ2-5; the D gene is possibly TRBD2 (6 bases). CDR1 is SGHTA, CDR2 FQGNSA, per germline. The CDR3 has 13 residues. With 5 bases removed from V and 5 bases from J, the gap between germline ends came to 12 bases. CDR3 nucleotides: TGTGCCAGCAGCGGGGGGTCCGGTGAGACCCAGTACTTC. Its protein is CASSGGSGETQYF.

A single count supports this clone. This rearrangement joins TRBV29-1 to TRBJ2-1; TRBD2 matches 7 bases. Trimming removed 0 bases from V and 4 bases from J; junction bases left unmatched: 6. The CDR3 runs to 15 residues. From germline, CDR1 is SQVTM and CDR2 ANQGSEA. The CDR3 region is CSVEEVSGIYNEQFF. CDR3 coding DNA: TGCAGCGTTGAAGAAGTAAGCGGGATTTACAATGAGCAGTTCTTC.

The chain is built from TRBV2 and TRBJ1-5, with 7 bases aligning to TRBD1. The junction had 3 bases not matched to a gene; V was cut back by 6 bases and J by 4 bases. Germline CDR1 reads SNHLY; CDR2 reads FYNNEI. The CDR3 has 13 residues. CDR3 coding DNA: TGTGCCAGCAGAGGGACAGAAAATCAGCCCCAGCATTTT. This translates into CASRGTENQPQHF.

This chain links TRBV5-6 with TRBJ1-6; 7 nucleotides match TRBD1. This CDR3 has 15 residues. V trimming: 0 bases; J trimming: 6 bases; junction bases outside the gene matches: 3. Germline assignment: CDR1 SGHDT and CDR2 YYEEEE. The CDR3 DNA is TGTGCCAGCAGCTTGGTACAGGGGTTTAATTCACCCCTCCACTTT. Its protein is CASSLVQGFNSPLHF.

V is TRBV18 and J is TRBJ1-5; D may be TRBD1 (5 bases). Trimming left V 6 bases short and J 0 bases short, with 15 bases between. The CDR3 has 16 residues. The germline V gene has CDR1 KGHSH and CDR2 LQKENI. CDR3 residues: CASSQGGSYSNQPQHF. The CDR3 nucleotides are TGTGCCAGCTCTCAGGGAGGATCTTATAGCAATCAGCCCCAGCATTTT.

V is TRBV5-1 and J is TRBJ1-1; D gene ambiguous. V shed 5 bases and J shed 5 bases, with 19 bases lying between them. The CDR3 extends over 15 amino acids. CDR1 and CDR2 (germline): SGHRS, YFSETQ. The CDR3: CASSWEFSSGTEAFF. In DNA, the CDR3 is TGCGCCAGCAGTTGGGAGTTTTCTTCGGGGACTGAAGCTTTCTTT.

The chain joins TRBV5-1 to TRBJ2-7, with D possibly matching TRBD2 (6 bases). CDR1 and CDR2 (germline): SGHRS, YFSETQ. V gave up 1 base and J gave up 6 bases, with 11 bases separating them. The CDR3 spans 13 residues. CDR3: CASSLWQGGEQYF. CDR3 sequence (DNA): TGCGCCAGCAGCTTGTGGCAGGGAGGCGAGCAGTACTTC.

The chain is built from TRBV5-1 and TRBJ1-4, with D unclear. Germline V lookup: CDR1 SGHRS, CDR2 YFSETQ. The V end was cut by 0 bases, the J end by 4 bases, with 10 bases between. This CDR3 is built from 15 residues. CDR3 sequence reads: CASSLVVGGNEKLFF. For the CDR3, the DNA is TGCGCCAGCAGCTTGGTGGTCGGTGGTAATGAAAAACTGTTTTTT.